Reported below is one T cell receptor (beta chain). This clonotype has more than one count but fewer than ten. Which antigen it targets is not known. No much larger clone exists at a distance of one base, and base qualities are not known. This specimen comes from a study of response to subunit inactivated influenza vaccine (dated by TCRdb to about 2018). With regard to the full study: Deep quantitative profiling of the T cell receptor repertoire was used in the study to follow responses to a trivalent subunit inactivated influenza vaccine.

The V end loses 8 bases and the J end loses 3 bases, and a stretch of 8 bases separates them. The CDR3 runs 12 amino acids, cysteine and phenylalanine included. Only the CDR3 DNA stays, 36 bases, in frame from base 1. The germline V gene provides CDR1 SGHTA and CDR2 FQGNSA. Receptor amplification or capture employed RT-PCR. The sequencer was an Illumina HiSeq 2500. TCRdb applied fastp at Q25 and MiXCR to the public reads, then kept only in-frame beta chains. For every CDR3 protein sequence, its rows merge into one entry that carries the most common genes and DNA. The sample table shows hundreds of thousands of distinct CDR3 sequences, and 20% to 25% are seen once. Of the sample, about 9.4% is held by the ten largest clones. Findings and caveats that apply to the study as a whole: The authors suggested that each seasonal influenza vaccination may recruit only a limited number of new T cells.

The chain uses TRBV7-2 and TRBJ1-5; the D segment could be TRBD1, given 5 matching bases. This receptor was taken from a man aged 50 to 69 who received an inactivated influenza vaccine. Donor details come from another sample of the same person, matched by shared clones. This specimen consisted of PBMCs from blood, obtained 21 months after vaccination. The DNA sequence is as follows: TGTGCCAGCGGGGGGTACAATCAGCCCCAGCATTTT. It specifies CASGGYNQPQHF.